Listed here is a single T cell receptor (beta chain). No antigen is known for it. The CDR3 has 13 amino acids. The germline V gene has CDR1 MNHEY and CDR2 SVGAGI. The germline V and J ends were trimmed by 6 bases and 8 bases, with 16 bases remaining between them. The data derive from a study of cytomegalovirus exposure and HLA in healthy donors. General study findings and limits: The TCR clusters that emerged in the first cohort tended, a later analysis found, to co-occur in the 120 or so validation repertoires.

Sequenced by immunoSEQ multiplex PCR; TCRdb stores in-frame clones only, minus some. The sample includes roughly 90,000 clones, 85% of them seen just once. Sequencing was carried out using PBMCs. The rearrangement joins TRBV6-5 to TRBJ1-2; possible D gene TRBD1, 6 bases. The receptor was derived from a young man in good health and CMV-seropositive. Written as DNA, the CDR3 is TGTGCCAGCAGCCTTAACCAGGGGTCAGGCTACACCTTC. Its translation: CASSLNQGSGYTF.